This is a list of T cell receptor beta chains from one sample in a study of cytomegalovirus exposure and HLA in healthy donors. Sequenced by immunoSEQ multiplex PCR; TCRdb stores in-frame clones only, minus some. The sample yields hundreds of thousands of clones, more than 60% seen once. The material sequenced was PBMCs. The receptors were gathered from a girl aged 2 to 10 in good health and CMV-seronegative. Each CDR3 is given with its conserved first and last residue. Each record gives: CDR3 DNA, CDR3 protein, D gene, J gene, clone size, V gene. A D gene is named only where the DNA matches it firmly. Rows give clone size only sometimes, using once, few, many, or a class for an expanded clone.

CDR3nt: TGTGCCAGCAGCCGAGGATCGAGCGGGGGAGAGCAGTTCTTC
CDR3aa: CASSRGSSGGEQFF
d_gene: TRBD2
j_gene: TRBJ2-1
abundance: -
v_gene: TRBV2

CDR3nt: TGTGCCAGCACGACACGCAACACTGAAGCTTTCTTT
CDR3aa: CASTTRNTEAFF
d_gene: -
j_gene: TRBJ1-1
abundance: -
v_gene: TRBV18

CDR3nt: TGTGCCACCCGAAGGGCGGGGCCGGGGTACTTC
CDR3aa: CATRRAGPGYF
d_gene: -
j_gene: TRBJ2-5
abundance: few
v_gene: TRBV2

CDR3nt: TGCAGCGTTGGTGCCCGACAGGCGAGCTCCTACGAGCAGTACTTC
CDR3aa: CSVGARQASSYEQYF
d_gene: -
j_gene: TRBJ2-7
abundance: -
v_gene: TRBV29-1

CDR3nt: TGTGCCAGCAGCCCCACGGGACAGTATGGCTACACCTTC
CDR3aa: CASSPTGQYGYTF
d_gene: TRBD1
j_gene: TRBJ1-2
abundance: -
v_gene: TRBV7-9

CDR3nt: TGCAGCGTTGGCGGCAACACCTACGAGCAGTACTTC
CDR3aa: CSVGGNTYEQYF
d_gene: -
j_gene: TRBJ2-7
abundance: -
v_gene: TRBV29-1

CDR3nt: TGTGCCAGCAGTGACGATCTTAGGAGGGGTTCCTACGAGCAGTACTTC
CDR3aa: CASSDDLRRGSYEQYF
d_gene: -
j_gene: TRBJ2-7
abundance: -
v_gene: TRBV2

CDR3nt: TGTGCCAGTAGTAGACAGGGAAATACTGAAGCTTTCTTT
CDR3aa: CASSRQGNTEAFF
d_gene: TRBD1
j_gene: TRBJ1-1
abundance: -
v_gene: TRBV19

CDR3nt: TGTGCCACGGTACTTCGCGGGCAATCCTACGAGCAGTACTTC
CDR3aa: CATVLRGQSYEQYF
d_gene: -
j_gene: TRBJ2-7
abundance: once
v_gene: TRBV6-1

CDR3nt: TGCGCCAGCAGCGCAGGGGACGGGGCTACTAATGAAAAACTGTTTTTT
CDR3aa: CASSAGDGATNEKLFF
d_gene: -
j_gene: TRBJ1-4
abundance: few
v_gene: TRBV4-1

CDR3nt: TGTGCCAGCGGGGGACTTCGCCAAGAGACCCAGTACTTC
CDR3aa: CASGGLRQETQYF
d_gene: -
j_gene: TRBJ2-5
abundance: -
v_gene: TRBV6-1

CDR3nt: TGTGCCAGCAGTTTAGACAGATACACTGAAGCTTTCTTT
CDR3aa: CASSLDRYTEAFF
d_gene: -
j_gene: TRBJ1-1
abundance: few
v_gene: TRBV27